A selection of T cell receptor beta chains follows, all from one sample in a study of cytomegalovirus exposure and HLA in healthy donors. Assay: immunoSEQ multiplex PCR; the TCRdb copy retains only in-frame clones and omits some. The sample holds tens of thousands of clones, around 94% seen once. Sequencing was carried out using PBMCs. The receptors derive from a woman between 18 and 30 years old in good health and CMV-seropositive. The CDR3 runs from the conserved cysteine through the conserved F or W. D genes are given only for firm matches. The size of a clone is reported for some rows only, either as once, few or many, or as a class for expanded clones.

CDR3aa: CASSPGQLPEAFF
CDR3nt: TGTGCCAGCAGCCCGGGACAGCTTCCTGAAGCTTTCTTT
abundance: NA
j_gene: TRBJ1-1
d_gene: TRBD1
v_gene: TRBV5-4

CDR3aa: CASSLRDREYNEQFF
CDR3nt: TGTGCCAGCAGCCTCCGGGACAGGGAATACAATGAGCAGTTCTTC
abundance: NA
j_gene: TRBJ2-1
d_gene: TRBD1
v_gene: TRBV7-3

CDR3aa: CASVTPPGGYTF
CDR3nt: TGTGCCAGCGTAACCCCTCCCGGTGGCTACACCTTC
abundance: NA
j_gene: TRBJ1-2
d_gene: NA
v_gene: TRBV28

CDR3aa: CASSPRLASYEQYF
CDR3nt: TGTGCCAGCAGCCCTCGACTGGCCTCCTACGAGCAGTACTTC
abundance: NA
j_gene: TRBJ2-7
d_gene: NA
v_gene: TRBV11-3

CDR3aa: CASARLAGFDEQFF
CDR3nt: TGTGCCAGCGCGCGACTAGCGGGATTCGATGAGCAGTTCTTC
abundance: NA
j_gene: TRBJ2-1
d_gene: TRBD2
v_gene: TRBV11-2

CDR3aa: CASSSRREMTYNEQFF
CDR3nt: TGTGCCAGCAGCTCCCGACGGGAGATGACCTACAATGAGCAGTTCTTC
abundance: NA
j_gene: TRBJ2-1
d_gene: NA
v_gene: TRBV7-9

CDR3aa: CAISESVGGANQPQHF
CDR3nt: TGTGCCATCAGTGAGTCTGTAGGGGGCGCGAATCAGCCCCAGCATTTT
abundance: NA
j_gene: TRBJ1-5
d_gene: TRBD1
v_gene: TRBV10-3

CDR3aa: CASSLSKREGDTDTQYF
CDR3nt: TGTGCCAGCAGTTTATCGAAGCGGGAGGGGGACACAGATACGCAGTATTTT
abundance: NA
j_gene: TRBJ2-3
d_gene: TRBD2
v_gene: TRBV27

CDR3aa: CASSFSRRSAFF
CDR3nt: TGTGCCAGCAGTTTTAGTAGGAGGTCGGCTTTCTTT
abundance: NA
j_gene: TRBJ1-1
d_gene: NA
v_gene: TRBV28

CDR3aa: CASTGTVRNNEQFF
CDR3nt: TGTGCCAGCACGGGGACAGTTCGCAACAATGAGCAGTTCTTC
abundance: NA
j_gene: TRBJ2-1
d_gene: TRBD1
v_gene: TRBV2

CDR3aa: CASQTTGGAYEQYF
CDR3nt: TGCGCCAGCCAGACTACAGGGGGAGCCTACGAGCAGTACTTC
abundance: NA
j_gene: TRBJ2-7
d_gene: TRBD1
v_gene: TRBV5-1

CDR3aa: CAWSVTLPVHEQYF
CDR3nt: TGTGCCTGGAGTGTGACTCTACCCGTCCACGAGCAGTACTTC
abundance: NA
j_gene: TRBJ2-7
d_gene: NA
v_gene: TRBV30

CDR3aa: CASSTRTSGSKETQYF
CDR3nt: TGTGCCAGCAGCACAAGGACTAGCGGGAGTAAAGAGACCCAGTACTTC
abundance: NA
j_gene: TRBJ2-5
d_gene: TRBD2
v_gene: TRBV7-2

CDR3aa: CASSLAGGPTDTQYF
CDR3nt: TGTGCCAGCAGTCTAGCGGGGGGTCCCACAGATACGCAGTATTTT
abundance: NA
j_gene: TRBJ2-3
d_gene: TRBD2
v_gene: TRBV6-5

CDR3aa: CASSLIAGGLNEQFF
CDR3nt: TGTGCCAGCAGCCTCATAGCGGGAGGGTTGAATGAGCAGTTCTTC
abundance: NA
j_gene: TRBJ2-1
d_gene: TRBD2
v_gene: TRBV4-2

CDR3aa: CASSLLPAGEGNTQYF
CDR3nt: TGCGCCAGCAGCTTGTTGCCAGCGGGAGAGGGAAATACGCAGTATTTT
abundance: once
j_gene: TRBJ2-3
d_gene: TRBD2
v_gene: TRBV5-1

CDR3aa: CASHKGDRGRHETQYF
CDR3nt: TGTGCCAGCCACAAGGGGGACAGGGGGCGTCATGAGACCCAGTACTTC
abundance: NA
j_gene: TRBJ2-5
d_gene: TRBD1
v_gene: TRBV7-3

CDR3aa: CASSTDRGETQYF
CDR3nt: TGTGCCAGCAGCACCGACAGGGGAGAGACCCAGTACTTC
abundance: NA
j_gene: TRBJ2-5
d_gene: TRBD1
v_gene: TRBV6-5

CDR3aa: CASSPVTRGTSDEKLFF
CDR3nt: TGTGCCAGCTCACCAGTAACCCGCGGGACTTCGGATGAAAAACTGTTTTTT
abundance: NA
j_gene: TRBJ1-4
d_gene: NA
v_gene: TRBV18

CDR3aa: CASSPGGGGVTEAFF
CDR3nt: TGTGCCAGCAGCCCAGGCGGTGGGGGCGTGACTGAAGCTTTCTTT
abundance: NA
j_gene: TRBJ1-1
d_gene: NA
v_gene: TRBV7-9

CDR3aa: CASSPNRASSYNEQFF
CDR3nt: TGTGCCAGCTCACCAAACAGGGCGAGCTCCTACAATGAGCAGTTCTTC
abundance: NA
j_gene: TRBJ2-1
d_gene: NA
v_gene: TRBV18

CDR3aa: CASRLAPSLILVGQGRGEKLFF
CDR3nt: TGTGCAAGTCGCTTAGCGCCCTCTTTGATACTCGTAGGACAGGGCAGGGGTGAAAAACTGTTTTTT
abundance: NA
j_gene: TRBJ1-4
d_gene: NA
v_gene: TRBV12-2

CDR3aa: CASYPTGPQETQYF
CDR3nt: TGTGCTAGCTACCCCACAGGACCCCAAGAGACCCAGTACTTC
abundance: NA
j_gene: TRBJ2-5
d_gene: NA
v_gene: TRBV6-1

CDR3aa: CASSSPGLAANLQETQYF
CDR3nt: TGTGCCAGCAGCTCGCCGGGACTAGCGGCAAATCTACAAGAGACCCAGTACTTC
abundance: NA
j_gene: TRBJ2-5
d_gene: TRBD2
v_gene: TRBV7-2

CDR3aa: CASRRRQQETQYF
CDR3nt: TGTGCCAGCAGAAGGAGGCAGCAAGAGACCCAGTACTTC
abundance: NA
j_gene: TRBJ2-5
d_gene: NA
v_gene: TRBV27

CDR3aa: CSVFRQGITEAFF
CDR3nt: TGCAGCGTTTTCCGACAGGGGATAACTGAAGCTTTCTTT
abundance: NA
j_gene: TRBJ1-1
d_gene: TRBD1
v_gene: TRBV29-1

CDR3aa: CASSQAGQGYEQYF
CDR3nt: TGTGCCAGCAGCCAAGCAGGTCAGGGCTACGAGCAGTACTTC
abundance: NA
j_gene: TRBJ2-7
d_gene: NA
v_gene: TRBV4-2

CDR3aa: CASSSRGNDSPLHF
CDR3nt: TGTGCCAGCAGTTCCAGGGGAAACGATTCACCCCTCCACTTT
abundance: few
j_gene: TRBJ1-6
d_gene: NA
v_gene: TRBV6-1

CDR3aa: CAVGQMASNQPQHF
CDR3nt: TGTGCCGTGGGACAAATGGCCAGCAATCAGCCCCAGCATTTT
abundance: NA
j_gene: TRBJ1-5
d_gene: NA
v_gene: TRBV15

CDR3aa: CASSSGGASYNEQFF
CDR3nt: TGTGCCAGCAGCTCGGGGGGGGCCTCCTACAATGAGCAGTTCTTC
abundance: NA
j_gene: TRBJ2-1
d_gene: TRBD2
v_gene: TRBV7-6

CDR3aa: CASRSQGLLEAFF
CDR3nt: TGTGCCAGCAGGTCACAGGGGCTACTTGAAGCTTTCTTT
abundance: NA
j_gene: TRBJ1-1
d_gene: TRBD1
v_gene: TRBV27

CDR3aa: CASSSREDEKLFF
CDR3nt: TGTGCCAGCAGTTCCAGGGAGGATGAAAAACTGTTTTTT
abundance: NA
j_gene: TRBJ1-4
d_gene: NA
v_gene: TRBV28

CDR3aa: CASSYNVRNEQFF
CDR3nt: TGTGCCAGCAGTTATAATGTCCGCAATGAGCAGTTCTTC
abundance: NA
j_gene: TRBJ2-1
d_gene: NA
v_gene: TRBV6-6

CDR3aa: CASSSRTGTGELFF
CDR3nt: TGTGCCAGCAGCTCCAGGACTGGGACCGGGGAGCTGTTTTTT
abundance: NA
j_gene: TRBJ2-2
d_gene: NA
v_gene: TRBV7-3

CDR3aa: CASSQDKGISTDTQYF
CDR3nt: TGCGCCAGCAGCCAAGATAAGGGGATTAGCACAGATACGCAGTATTTT
abundance: NA
j_gene: TRBJ2-3
d_gene: NA
v_gene: TRBV4-3

CDR3aa: CASSPQGGTGGETQYF
CDR3nt: TGCGCCAGCAGCCCCCAAGGGGGGACAGGGGGAGAGACCCAGTACTTC
abundance: NA
j_gene: TRBJ2-5
d_gene: TRBD1
v_gene: TRBV4-3

CDR3aa: CASSDWEDYGYTF
CDR3nt: TGTGCCAGCAGTGATTGGGAGGACTATGGCTACACCTTC
abundance: NA
j_gene: TRBJ1-2
d_gene: NA
v_gene: TRBV2

CDR3aa: CASRGAGSHLNTEAFF
CDR3nt: TGTGCCAGCAGGGGGGCAGGGAGCCATTTGAACACTGAAGCTTTCTTT
abundance: NA
j_gene: TRBJ1-1
d_gene: NA
v_gene: TRBV28

CDR3aa: CASSEYGLAGDEQYF
CDR3nt: TGTGCCAGCAGTGAATATGGACTAGCGGGGGACGAGCAGTACTTC
abundance: NA
j_gene: TRBJ2-7
d_gene: TRBD2
v_gene: TRBV6-1

CDR3aa: CASSLDTGRKAEAFF
CDR3nt: TGTGCCAGCAGCTTGGACACAGGCCGCAAAGCTGAAGCTTTCTTT
abundance: NA
j_gene: TRBJ1-1
d_gene: NA
v_gene: TRBV5-4

CDR3aa: CASSLGQGAGQPQHF
CDR3nt: TGCGCCAGCAGCTTGGGACAGGGGGCAGGGCAGCCCCAGCATTTT
abundance: NA
j_gene: TRBJ1-5
d_gene: TRBD1
v_gene: TRBV5-1

CDR3aa: CASSLGSGAYGYTF
CDR3nt: TGTGCCAGCAGCTTAGGTTCGGGAGCCTATGGCTACACCTTC
abundance: NA
j_gene: TRBJ1-2
d_gene: NA
v_gene: TRBV7-3

CDR3aa: CASSPFRVANTGELFF
CDR3nt: TGTGCCAGCAGCCCATTCAGGGTCGCGAACACCGGGGAGCTGTTTTTT
abundance: few
j_gene: TRBJ2-2
d_gene: NA
v_gene: TRBV7-8

CDR3aa: CASTHGGASYNEQFF
CDR3nt: TGTGCCAGCACTCACGGCGGGGCCTCCTACAATGAGCAGTTCTTC
abundance: NA
j_gene: TRBJ2-1
d_gene: NA
v_gene: TRBV27

CDR3aa: CASSSGGASYEQYF
CDR3nt: TGTGCCAGCAGTAGCGGGGGAGCTTCCTACGAGCAGTACTTC
abundance: NA
j_gene: TRBJ2-7
d_gene: TRBD2
v_gene: TRBV27

CDR3aa: CASSQETPRGYGYTF
CDR3nt: TGCGCCAGCAGCCAGGAGACCCCCAGGGGCTATGGCTACACCTTC
abundance: NA
j_gene: TRBJ1-2
d_gene: NA
v_gene: TRBV4-3